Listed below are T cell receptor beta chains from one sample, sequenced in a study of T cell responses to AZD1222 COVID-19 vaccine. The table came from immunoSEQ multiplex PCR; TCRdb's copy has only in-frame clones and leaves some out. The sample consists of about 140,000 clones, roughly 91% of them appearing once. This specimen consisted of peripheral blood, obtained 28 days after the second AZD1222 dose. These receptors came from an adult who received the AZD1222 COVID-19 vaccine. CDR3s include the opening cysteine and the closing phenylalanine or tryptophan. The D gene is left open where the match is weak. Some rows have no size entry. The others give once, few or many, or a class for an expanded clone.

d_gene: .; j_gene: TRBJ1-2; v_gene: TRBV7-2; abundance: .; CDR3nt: TGTGCCAGCAGCCGTGCAGGTGTCAACTATGGCTACACCTTC; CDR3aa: CASSRAGVNYGYTF
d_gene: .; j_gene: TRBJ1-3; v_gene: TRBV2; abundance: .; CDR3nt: TGTGCCAGCAGCTCCCGGGACCCCTCTGGAGGAAACACCATATATTTT; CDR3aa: CASSSRDPSGGNTIYF
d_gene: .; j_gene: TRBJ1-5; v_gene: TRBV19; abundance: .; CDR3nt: TGTGCCAGCAAAACAGGGACCCCAGGTCAGCCCCAGCATTTT; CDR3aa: CASKTGTPGQPQHF
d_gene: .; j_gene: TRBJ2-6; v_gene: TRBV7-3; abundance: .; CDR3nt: TGTGCCAGCAGCTTTGGGCCCTCTGGGGCTGGGGCCAACGTCCTGACTTTC; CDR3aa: CASSFGPSGAGANVLTF
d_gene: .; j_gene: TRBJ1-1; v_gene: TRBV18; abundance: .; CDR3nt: TGTGCCAGCTCCCCGGGCCTCTCGGGCACTGAAGCTTTCTTT; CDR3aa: CASSPGLSGTEAFF
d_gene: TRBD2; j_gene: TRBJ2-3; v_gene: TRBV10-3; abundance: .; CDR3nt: TGTGCCATCACCGACCAACTTCTTTTAGCGGGAGTAACAGATACGCAGTATTTT; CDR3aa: CAITDQLLLAGVTDTQYF
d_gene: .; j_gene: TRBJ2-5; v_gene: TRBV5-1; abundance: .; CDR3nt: TGCGCCAGCAGCTTTGCAGGGATGCGTGAGACCCAGTACTTC; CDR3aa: CASSFAGMRETQYF
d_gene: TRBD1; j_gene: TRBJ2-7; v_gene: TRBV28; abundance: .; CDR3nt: TGTGCCAGCCTTCGACAGGGGGCAGACGAGCAGTACTTC; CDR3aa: CASLRQGADEQYF
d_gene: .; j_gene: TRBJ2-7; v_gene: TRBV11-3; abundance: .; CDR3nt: TGTGCCAGCAGCGGGGGAGAGCAGTACTTC; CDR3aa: CASSGGEQYF
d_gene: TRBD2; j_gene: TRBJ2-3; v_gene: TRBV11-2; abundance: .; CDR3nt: TGTGCCAGCAGCTTAGGGCGGGGGGGCACAGATACGCAGTATTTT; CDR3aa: CASSLGRGGTDTQYF
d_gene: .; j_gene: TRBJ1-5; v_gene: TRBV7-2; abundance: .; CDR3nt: TGTGCCAGCAGCTTAGAAACAAAGGGTGGTCAGCCCCAGCATTTT; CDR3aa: CASSLETKGGQPQHF
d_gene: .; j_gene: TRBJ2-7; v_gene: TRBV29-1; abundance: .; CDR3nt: TGCAGCGTTGAAGATGGGCCGACTGAAAGCTCCTACGAGCAGTACTTC; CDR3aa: CSVEDGPTESSYEQYF
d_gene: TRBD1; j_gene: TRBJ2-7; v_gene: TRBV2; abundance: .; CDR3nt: TGTGCCAGCAGCACCGGGACAGGGTCCACCTACGAGCAGTACTTC; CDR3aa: CASSTGTGSTYEQYF
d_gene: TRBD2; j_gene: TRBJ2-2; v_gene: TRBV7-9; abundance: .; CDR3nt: TGTGCCAGCAGCCACCCCACTAGCGGGGGGCCCAAGGGCGGGGAGCTGTTTTTT; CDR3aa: CASSHPTSGGPKGGELFF
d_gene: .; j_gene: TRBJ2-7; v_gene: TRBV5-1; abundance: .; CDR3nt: TGCGCCAGCACTTCCGGGACACCATCCTACGAGCAGTACTTC; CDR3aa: CASTSGTPSYEQYF
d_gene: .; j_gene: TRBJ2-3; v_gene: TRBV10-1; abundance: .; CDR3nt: TGCGCCACATCCCGGGACCCCACAGATACGCAGTATTTT; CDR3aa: CATSRDPTDTQYF
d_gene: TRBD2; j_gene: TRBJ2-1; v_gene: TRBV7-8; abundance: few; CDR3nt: TGTGCCAGCAGCCCGATCGGGACTAGCGTATACAATGAGCAGTTCTTC; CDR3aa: CASSPIGTSVYNEQFF
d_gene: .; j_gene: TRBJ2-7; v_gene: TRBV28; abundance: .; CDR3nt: TGTGCCAGCAGTTTCCCCCAGTCGGATGAGCAGTACTTC; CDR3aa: CASSFPQSDEQYF
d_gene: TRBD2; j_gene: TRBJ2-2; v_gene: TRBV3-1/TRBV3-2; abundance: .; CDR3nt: TGTGCCAGCAGCCCCTCTGGAGCGGGAGCGGGCACCGGGGAGCTGTTTTTT; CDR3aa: CASSPSGAGAGTGELFF
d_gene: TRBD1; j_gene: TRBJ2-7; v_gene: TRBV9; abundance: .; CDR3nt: TGTGCCAGCAGCGCCCGGGACAGGGGACCCGAGCAGTACTTC; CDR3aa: CASSARDRGPEQYF
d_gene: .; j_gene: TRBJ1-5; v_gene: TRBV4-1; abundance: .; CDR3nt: TGCGCCAGCAGCTATCGTGAATTAGATCAGCCCCAGCATTTT; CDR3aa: CASSYRELDQPQHF
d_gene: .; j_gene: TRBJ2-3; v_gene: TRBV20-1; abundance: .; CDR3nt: TGCAGTGCTAGGAAGTCAGATACGCAGTATTTT; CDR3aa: CSARKSDTQYF
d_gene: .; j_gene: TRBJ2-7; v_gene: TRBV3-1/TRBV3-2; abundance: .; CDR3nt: TGTGCCAGCAGCCAAGAAGGCGGAAGTGGGCAGTACTTC; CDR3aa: CASSQEGGSGQYF
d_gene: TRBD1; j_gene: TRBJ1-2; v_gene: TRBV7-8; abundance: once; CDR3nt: TGTGCCAGCAGCCCTCGGGACAGGGGAGCCTATGGCTACACCTTC; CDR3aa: CASSPRDRGAYGYTF
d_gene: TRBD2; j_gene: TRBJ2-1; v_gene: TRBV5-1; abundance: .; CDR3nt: TGCGCCAGCAGCTTGGGAGGACTAGCGGGGGACAATGAGCAGTTCTTC; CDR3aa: CASSLGGLAGDNEQFF
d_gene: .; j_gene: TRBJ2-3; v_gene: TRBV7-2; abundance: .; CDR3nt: TGTGCCAGCAGCTTAGCGACGGGCGCCAGGGCAGATACGCAGTATTTT; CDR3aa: CASSLATGARADTQYF
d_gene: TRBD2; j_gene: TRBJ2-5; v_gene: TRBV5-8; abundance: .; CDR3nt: TGTGCCAGCCCTCCGGAGCGGGACTCCCAAGAGACCCAGTACTTC; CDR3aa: CASPPERDSQETQYF
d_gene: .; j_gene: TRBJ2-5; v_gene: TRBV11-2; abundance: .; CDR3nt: TGTGCCAGCAGCTTGCGGGCAGGGGCAGTGGAGACCCAGTACTTC; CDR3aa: CASSLRAGAVETQYF
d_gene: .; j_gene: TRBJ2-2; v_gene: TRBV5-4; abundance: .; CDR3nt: TGTGCCAGCAGCAGCGGTACAGGGGGGGGATCCGGGGAGCTGTTTTTT; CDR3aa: CASSSGTGGGSGELFF
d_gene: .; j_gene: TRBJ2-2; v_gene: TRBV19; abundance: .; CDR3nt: TGTGCCAGTAGACGGAATGCGAACACCGGGGAGCTGTTTTTT; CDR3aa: CASRRNANTGELFF
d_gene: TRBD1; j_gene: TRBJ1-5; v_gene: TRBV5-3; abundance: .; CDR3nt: TGTGCCAGAAGCTTGGAAGAGGGACAGCGCAATCAGCCCCAGCATTTT; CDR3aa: CARSLEEGQRNQPQHF
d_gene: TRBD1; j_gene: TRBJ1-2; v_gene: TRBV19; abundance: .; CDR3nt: TGTGCCAGTACCCGCGGCCGGGACAGGGGGCGCATCGGCTATGGCTACACCTTC; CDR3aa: CASTRGRDRGRIGYGYTF